These 21 T cell receptor beta chains were sequenced from one sample in a study of cytomegalovirus exposure and HLA in healthy donors. The PCR ran on 60 Vbeta and 13 Jbeta primers. Clones were read by immunoSEQ multiplex PCR, and TCRdb kept only the in-frame ones, dropping some. This sample has about 160,000 clones, with roughly 79% found just once. Sequencing was done on a sample of PBMCs. These TCRs come from a woman between 45 and 60 years old in good health and CMV-seronegative.

This sequence joins TRBV4-1 and TRBJ2-3; D is ambiguous. The CDR3 length is 13 residues. Germline assignment: CDR1 MGHRA and CDR2 YSYEKL. V dropped 0 bases and J dropped 5 bases, with 6 bases sitting between them. The CDR3 protein is CASSQDAGDTQYF. The DNA of the CDR3 is TGCGCCAGCAGCCAAGATGCCGGAGATACGCAGTATTTT.

The chain employs TRBV7-2 and TRBJ1-1; 11 bases align to TRBD1. V dropped 7 bases and J dropped 4; count of bases not matched to a gene: 5. Germline lookup yields CDR1 SGHTA and CDR2 FQGNSA. CDR3 length: 14 residues. CDR3 nucleotides: TGTGCCAGCAAAGCCGGGACAGGGGGCACTGAAGCTTTCTTT. Translation: CASKAGTGGTEAFF.

This clone was observed a handful of times. This sequence joins TRBV11-3 and TRBJ2-7; no firm D call. This CDR3 spans 15 amino acids. Trimming stripped 6 bases from V and 3 bases from J, with 18 bases between. Germline assignment: CDR1 SGHNT and CDR2 YENEEA. CDR3 loop: CASRPDPRQNYEQYF. CDR3 bases: TGTGCCAGCAGACCCGACCCGAGGCAGAACTACGAGCAGTACTTC.

In DNA form, the CDR3 reads TGTGCCAGCAGTTTATTGCGGCATTTTCGCGGTCCAACCCACCTATACAATGAGCAGTTCTTC. Encoded protein: CASSLLRHFRGPTHLYNEQFF. J is TRBJ2-1 and V is TRBV27; D unclear. Germline V CDR1 and CDR2: MNHEY, SMNVEV (reference sequence). This CDR3 is 21 amino acids long. V was pared by 1 base and J by 4 bases, with 29 bases between.

The chain carries TRBV4-1 and TRBJ2-1; TRBD2 agrees at 9 bases. The junction had 8 bases not matched to a gene; V was cut back by 0 bases and J by 8 bases. CDR3 size: 16 residues. CDR1 is MGHRA and CDR2 is YSYEKL in the germline V gene. CDR3 sequence (DNA): TGCGCCAGCAGCCAAGAAGATAGCGGGAGTTCCGATGAGCAGTTCTTC. Amino acid sequence: CASSQEDSGSSDEQFF.

This chain joins TRBV6-1 and TRBJ1-2; 10 positions agree with TRBD1. The CDR3 is 15 amino acids. From germline, CDR1 is MNHNS and CDR2 SASEGT. J gave up 1 base and V 1 base, and 0 bases lay outside the gene matches. The CDR3 DNA reads as TGTGCCAGCAGTGAAGGGGACAGGGGTAACTATGGCTACACCTTC. Translated, it gives CASSEGDRGNYGYTF.

The chain joins TRBV29-1 to TRBJ2-2; TRBD1 agrees at 9 bases. Germline V gene sequence: CDR1 SQVTM, CDR2 ANQGSEA. This CDR3 is built from 15 residues. Losses at the gene ends were 7 bases for V and 3 bases for J; bases not matched to a gene: 9. DNA of the CDR3: TGCAGCGCCAAAGGGGGACAGGGTCACACCGGGGAGCTGTTTTTT. It yields the protein CSAKGGQGHTGELFF.

The chain recombines TRBV4-3 with TRBJ2-5; tentative D call: TRBD2 (5 bases). Gene TRBJ2-7 matches the end of the DNA better, so the J call may be wrong. CDR3 size: 16 residues. Germline values: CDR1 LGHNA, CDR2 YSLEER. The CDR3 here is CASSQDPGSRTGEQYF. CDR3 nucleotides: TGCGCCAGCAGCCAAGACCCGGGATCCCGGACCGGCGAGCAGTACTTC.

The rearrangement joins TRBV18 to TRBJ2-1; D is perhaps TRBD2 (6 bases). Germline lookup yields CDR1 KGHSH and CDR2 LQKENI. The CDR3 length is 14 residues. Trimming took 2 bases from V and 5 from J, leaving 10 bases between them. CDR3: CASSPETGDNEQFF. Here the CDR3 DNA reads TGTGCCAGCTCACCAGAGACGGGGGACAATGAGCAGTTCTTC.

V gene TRBV5-4 combines with J gene TRBJ2-1; no firm D call. V was trimmed by 0 bases and J by 7 bases, leaving 8 bases between them. This CDR3 comprises 13 residues. Germline CDR1 reads SGHNT; CDR2 reads YYREEE (reference sequence). The CDR3 region is CASSLVGVNEQFF. The CDR3 DNA reads as TGTGCCAGCAGCTTGGTGGGCGTAAATGAGCAGTTCTTC.

This clone was picked up a small number of times. The chain recombines TRBV2 with TRBJ1-2, with TRBD1 matching 9 bases. V lost 3 bases, J lost 6 bases, and 8 bases stayed unmatched. The CDR3 contains 15 residues. Germline V lookup: CDR1 SNHLY, CDR2 FYNNEI. CDR3 nucleotides: TGTGCCAGCAGTGACCCAACAGGGGGCATCGATGGCTACACCTTC. Translation gives CASSDPTGGIDGYTF.

V is TRBV5-4 and J is TRBJ2-1; the D gene is possibly TRBD2 (5 bases). V was cut by 4 bases and J by 5 bases, with 13 bases left in between. CDR3 length equals 14 residues. Per the germline V gene, CDR1 is SGHNT and CDR2 is YYREEE (reference sequence). CDR3 amino acids: CASSPSGSNNEQFF. The CDR3 coding sequence is TGTGCCAGCAGCCCAAGCGGTTCGAACAATGAGCAGTTCTTC.

V and J are TRBV28 and TRBJ2-2, with D possibly being TRBD1 (5 bases). This CDR3 comprises 15 residues. In germline, CDR1 is MDHEN, CDR2 SYDVKM. CDR3 DNA sequence: TGTGCGGTGACGGCAGGGTCCTACACCGGGGGGGAGCTGTTTTTT. This codes for CAVTAGSYTGGELFF. Based on the CDR3 plus reference TRBV28 and TRBJ2-2, the full variable domain is DVKVTQSSRYLVKRTGEKVFLECVQDMDHENMFWYRQDPGLGLRLIYFSYDVKMKEKGDIPEGYSVSREKKERFSLILESASTNQTSMYLCAVTAGSYTGGELFFGEGSRLTVL.

This rearrangement joins TRBV10-2 to TRBJ1-1; the D is unclear. The V end was cut by 0 bases, the J end by 5 bases, with 10 bases between. The germline CDR1 and CDR2 sequences are WSHSY and SAAADI. The CDR3 length is 14 residues. CDR3 bases: TGCGCCAGCAGTGAGTCAGAGGGTTGGACTGAAGCTTTCTTT. It codes for CASSESEGWTEAFF.

The J gene is TRBJ2-7, the V gene TRBV4-2, with TRBD1 identical over 7 bases. This CDR3 has 12 residues. Germline V CDR1 and CDR2: LGHNA, YNFKEQ. The V and J ends lost 2 bases and 5 bases, in that order; junction bases with no gene match: 0. The CDR3 DNA reads as TGTGCCAGCAGCCAAACAGGGGACGAGCAGTACTTC. Its protein is CASSQTGDEQYF.

The chain employs TRBV29-1 and TRBJ1-1, with a tentative D call TRBD1 (6 bases). CDR3 size: 15 residues. Germline lookup yields CDR1 SQVTM and CDR2 ANQGSEA. V was shortened by 7 bases and J by 4 bases, with 22 bases between the two germline ends. In DNA, the CDR3 is TGCAGCGCCGTATCATGGGGGGGGCGAGGCACTGAAGCTTTCTTT. Its translation: CSAVSWGGRGTEAFF.

The V call is TRBV6-5, the J call TRBJ2-7; 11 nucleotides line up with TRBD1. Germline trimming cut 5 bases from V and 4 bases from J; bases unmatched to any gene: 1. Germline CDR1 MNHEY, CDR2 SVGAGI. The CDR3 runs 13 residues. The CDR3: CASSRDRGYEQYF. The CDR3 DNA reads as TGTGCCAGCAGTCGGGACAGGGGGTACGAGCAGTACTTC.

The chain joins TRBV29-1 to TRBJ1-2; D unclear. With 1 base removed from V and 8 bases from J, the gap between germline ends came to 14 bases. Germline loops: CDR1 SQVTM, CDR2 ANQGSEA. This CDR3 contains 13 residues. CDR3 protein: CSVEAPATVGYTF. The DNA of the CDR3 is TGCAGCGTTGAAGCTCCGGCAACAGTCGGCTACACCTTC. Full variable domain (outside the CDR3, taken from reference TRBV29-1 and TRBJ1-2): SAVISQKPSRDICQRGTSLTIQCQVDSQVTMMFWYRQQPGQSLTLIATANQGSEATYESGFVIDKFPISRPNLTFSTLTVSNMSPEDSSIYLCSVEAPATVGYTFGSGTRLTVV.

V usage is TRBV15 and J usage is TRBJ1-2; TRBD1 agrees at 7 bases. The CDR3 runs to 14 residues. Per the germline V gene, CDR1 is LNHNV and CDR2 is YYDKDF (reference sequence). After removal of 5 bases from V and 7 bases from J, the junction contained 10 bases not matched to a gene. CDR3 region: CATSQDEGGGGYTF. CDR3 nucleotide sequence: TGTGCCACCAGCCAAGATGAAGGGGGCGGTGGCTACACCTTC.

The rearrangement links TRBV9 to TRBJ2-1, with a tentative D call TRBD2 (6 bases). Germline V gives CDR1 SGDLS, CDR2 YYNGEE. Deletions cut 4 bases from V and 3 bases from J, with 17 bases between. CDR3 length: 16 amino acids. CDR3 sequence: CASSPSVGGNYNEQFF. CDR3 sequence (DNA): TGTGCCAGCAGCCCCTCCGTTGGCGGGAACTACAATGAGCAGTTCTTC.

The genes are TRBV11-2 and TRBJ2-7; 8 nucleotides align to TRBD2. With V trimmed by 5 bases and J by 6 bases, 3 bases remained unmatched. This CDR3 has 12 amino acids. Germline-derived CDR1 and CDR2 are SGHAT and FQNNGV. The CDR3 bases are TGTGCCAGCAGCCGCCTAGCGGGCGAGCAGTACTTC. Its protein product is CASSRLAGEQYF.